A single T cell receptor beta chain is shown here with its context. Clones were read by immunoSEQ multiplex PCR, and TCRdb kept only the in-frame ones, dropping some. The sample lists more than 150,000 clones, almost 95% occurring once. The length of the CDR3 is 16 residues. V was clipped by 1 base and J by 5 bases; unmatched bases: 9. Germline V gives CDR1 LGHNA, CDR2 YNFKEQ. The data stem from a study of T cell responses to AZD1222 COVID-19 vaccine. This TCR derives from an adult in good health. The J gene is TRBJ2-7, the V gene TRBV4-2, with 9 nucleotides matching TRBD2. Sequenced here: peripheral blood, sampled on day 0 of AZD1222 vaccination. CDR3 in DNA: TGTGCCAGCAGCCAAGCAGTACCTAGCGGGACCGACGAGCAGTACTTC. Its translation is CASSQAVPSGTDEQYF.